This T cell receptor beta chain emerged from a study of CD8 T cells in Susac syndrome. The CDR3 totals 14 residues. Per germline, CDR1 SGHNT and CDR2 YYREEE (reference sequence). V lost 3 bases and J lost 1, with 9 bases in between. RNA, at about 0.45 to 1 ug, was reverse transcribed with random hexamers. TCR beta CDR3 was amplified by immunoSEQ multiplex PCR. This amplification extended across 54 Vbeta and 13 Jbeta segments. TCRdb re-called the immunoSEQ multiplex PCR reads through MiXCR, storing one row per CDR3 protein. Here the sample spans 84,000 or so distinct CDR3 sequences, around 95% being singletons.

This chain links TRBV5-4 with TRBJ2-3; D is uncertain. The source material was CD8+ T cells from PBMCs. This sequence originates from a human donor with Susac syndrome. The CDR3 nucleotides read TGTGCCAGCAGCTCGATCGGAGGCACAGATACGCAGTATTTT. Protein: CASSSIGGTDTQYF.